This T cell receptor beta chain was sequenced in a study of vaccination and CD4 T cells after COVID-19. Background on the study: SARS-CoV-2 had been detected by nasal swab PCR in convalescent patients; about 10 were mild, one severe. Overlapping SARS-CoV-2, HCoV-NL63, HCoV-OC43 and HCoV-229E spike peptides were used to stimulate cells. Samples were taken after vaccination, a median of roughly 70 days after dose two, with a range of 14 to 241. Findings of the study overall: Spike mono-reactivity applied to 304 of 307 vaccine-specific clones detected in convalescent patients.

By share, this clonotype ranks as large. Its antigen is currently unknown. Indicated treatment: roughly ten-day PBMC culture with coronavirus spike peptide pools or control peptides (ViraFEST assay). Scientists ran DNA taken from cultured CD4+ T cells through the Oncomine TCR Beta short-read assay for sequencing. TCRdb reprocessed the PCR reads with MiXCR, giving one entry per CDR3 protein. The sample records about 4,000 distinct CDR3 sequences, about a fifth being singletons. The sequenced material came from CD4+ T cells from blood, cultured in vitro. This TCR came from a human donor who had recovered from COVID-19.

In nucleotides, the CDR3 is TGTGCCAGCAAGGTGGTGGAGACCCAGTACTTC. Protein product: CASKVVETQYF. V usage is TRBV2 and J usage is TRBJ2-5; D call uncertain. Germline V gene lookup returns CDR1 SNHLY and CDR2 FYNNEI. Between the trimmed V and J ends, which lost 7 bases and 5 bases, there was a span of 8 bases. This CDR3 is built from 11 residues.